The present entry profiles one T cell receptor beta chain with its context. Its cognate antigen is unknown. These data are taken from a study of CXCR3-negative and CXCR3-positive naive CD8 T cells. About the research overall: Each library gave roughly 1.4 +/- 0.3 million of 130 million to 150 million TRB reads.

CDR3 length: 16 amino acids. CDR1 is SNHLY and CDR2 is FYNNEI in the germline V gene. The TRB cDNA libraries were prepared by 5' RACE with UMI labels. TCRdb processed the 5' RACE reads again and assigns one entry to each CDR3 protein, with no DNA. The table counts tens of thousands of distinct CDR3 sequences; approximately 14% lies in the top ten. Study outcomes and limitations: Comparably high diversity marked both naive subsets, whereas memory CD8+ cells had much lower diversity. Similar levels of surface CD5 were seen between naive subsets; TCR strength was inferred from TRB CDR3 properties.

The TCR sequence derives from a human donor in good health. Some clones in this sample may be carry-over from other donors' samples. Sequencing was done on a sample of memory CD8+ T cells from blood. The chain couples TRBV2 to TRBJ2-3; TCRdb gives TRBD1 as the D gene, but with no DNA this cannot be confirmed. CDR3 sequence reads: CASSATGTGTTDTQYF. The full variable domain, rest sourced from reference TRBV2 and TRBJ2-3, is EPEVTQTPSHQVTQMGQEVILRCVPISNHLYFYWYRQILGQKVEFLVSFYNNEISEKSEIFDDQFSVERPDGSNFTLKIRSTKLEDSAMYFCASSATGTGTTDTQYFGPGTRLTVL.